One and the same sample provided the 17 T cell receptor beta chains below, sequenced in a study of brain T cells in children with intractable seizures. Generated by immunoSEQ multiplex PCR, the TCRdb table keeps only in-frame clones and is missing some. The profile covers 95,000 to 120,000 clones, with roughly 94% appearing a single time and 3.8% taken by the ten largest. The source was peripheral blood, collected at surgery. These receptors all stem from a boy in the first two years of life with hemimegalencephaly and intractable seizures.

Comment on this clone: The identical CDR3 is also encoded by other nucleotide sequences in the sample. The chain uses TRBV27 and TRBJ1-1, with D uncertain. V shed 2 bases and J shed 1 base, with 5 bases lying between them. This CDR3 contains 13 residues. Germline CDR1 MNHEY, CDR2 SMNVEV (reference sequence). CDR3 in amino acids: CASSLRQNTEAFF. The CDR3 bases are TGTGCCAGCAGTTTACGGCAGAACACTGAAGCTTTCTTT.

This chain joins TRBV28 and TRBJ1-5; no definite D call. The CDR3 is 14 amino acids. The germline CDR1 and CDR2 sequences are MDHEN and SYDVKM. The V end lost 1 base, the J end lost 4 bases, and 8 bases lay between the germline ends. CDR3: CASSLSAWNQPQHF. The DNA for the CDR3 is TGTGCCAGCAGTTTATCCGCTTGGAATCAGCCCCAGCATTTT.

V and J are TRBV6-6 and TRBJ1-1, with D unclear. The CDR3 spans 13 residues. V shed 2 bases and J shed 5 bases, with 9 bases lying between them. Germline assignment: CDR1 MNHNY and CDR2 SVGAGI (reference sequence). This CDR3 is CASSYPRSTEAFF. CDR3 nucleotide sequence: TGTGCCAGCAGTTACCCACGGAGTACTGAAGCTTTCTTT.

The J gene is TRBJ2-5, the V gene TRBV7-2; unclear D gene. Germline V gene lookup returns CDR1 SGHTA and CDR2 FQGNSA. Between the trimmed V and J ends, which lost 1 base and 1 base, there was a span of 10 bases. The CDR3 is 15 residues long. The CDR3 loop is CASSLEGRSQETQYF. CDR3 nucleotides: TGTGCCAGCAGCTTAGAGGGCAGATCCCAAGAGACCCAGTACTTC. Combining the CDR3 with reference TRBV7-2 and TRBJ2-5 gives the whole variable domain GAGVSQSPSNKVTEKGKDVELRCDPISGHTALYWYRQSLGQGLEFLIYFQGNSAPDKSGLPSDRFSAERTGGSVSTLTIQRTQQEDSAVYLCASSLEGRSQETQYFGPGTRLLVL.

The chain carries TRBV21-1 and TRBJ2-7. TRBV21-1 is a listed pseudogene. The CDR3 is made up of 11 amino acids. CDR3 DNA sequence: TGTGCCAGCAGTCGAAACCGCCCCGTTCACTTC. Translated: CASSRNRPVHF.

This chain links TRBV2 with TRBJ2-7, with a weak D call TRBD2 (5 bases). Trimming shortened V by 1 base and J by 5 bases, and 6 bases separated the two germline ends. The CDR3 consists of 12 residues. From germline, CDR1 is SNHLY and CDR2 FYNNEI. The CDR3 nucleotides are TGTGCCAGCAGTGAAGATAGCGACGAGCAGTACTTC. This sequence encodes CASSEDSDEQYF.

There are a few counts of this clone. The CDR3 reads CASSLGHYGYTF. DNA for the CDR3: TGCGCCAGCAGCTTGGGACACTATGGCTACACCTTC. This chain joins TRBV5-1 and TRBJ1-2, with D unclear. This CDR3 contains 12 residues. Germline V gene lookup returns CDR1 SGHRS and CDR2 YFSETQ. Trimming shortened V by 0 bases and J by 3 bases, and 3 bases separated the two germline ends.

The chain links TRBV13 to TRBJ1-2; tentative D call: TRBD1 (6 bases). V lost 5 bases, J lost 8 bases, and 24 bases lay in between. This CDR3 has 16 residues. Germline loops: CDR1 PRHDT, CDR2 FYEKMQ (reference sequence). The DNA of the CDR3 is TGTGCCAGCAGCGACGGGGCCTCAGCAGGGGTATTGGGCTACACCTTC. Its protein product is CASSDGASAGVLGYTF.

V and J are TRBV4-1 and TRBJ1-1, with 8 positions matching TRBD1. Trimming cost V 4 bases and J 6 bases; bases outside gene matches: 10. CDR3 length: 15 amino acids. CDR1 and CDR2 from the germline V gene are MGHRA and YSYEKL. The CDR3 protein is CASSPGTGVFSEAFF. In DNA form, the CDR3 reads TGCGCCAGCAGCCCTGGGACAGGCGTTTTTTCTGAAGCTTTCTTT.

This rearrangement joins TRBV6-1 to TRBJ1-6; 8 nucleotides align to TRBD1. The ends lost 3 bases at V and 9 bases at J; junction bases unmatched: 7. This CDR3 has 15 residues. CDR1 and CDR2 from the germline V gene are MNHNS and SASEGT. The CDR3: CASSDPGTGGSPLHF. The CDR3 DNA reads as TGTGCCAGCAGTGATCCCGGGACAGGTGGTTCACCCCTCCACTTT.

The CDR3 region is CASSPGLAGAYYEQYF. In DNA form, the CDR3 reads TGTGCCAGCAGTCCAGGACTAGCGGGAGCTTACTACGAGCAGTACTTC. This chain joins TRBV27 and TRBJ2-7; 13 bases map to TRBD2. The CDR3 consists of 16 residues. Looked up from germline, CDR1 is MNHEY and CDR2 is SMNVEV (reference sequence). V shed 5 bases and J 3 bases; nucleotides not matched to a gene: 7.

V usage is TRBV3-1 (or the pseudogene TRBV3-2) and J usage is TRBJ1-1, with 7 positions matching TRBD1. V lost 6 bases, J lost 1 base, and 5 bases stayed unmatched. This CDR3 has 14 residues. The V gene's germline CDR1 is LGHDT and CDR2 YNNKEL (reference sequence). The CDR3 DNA reads TGTGCCAGCAGACCGGGACAGCAGAACACTGAAGCTTTCTTT. It codes for CASRPGQQNTEAFF.

DNA of the CDR3: TGTGCCAGCAATGCCGACAGATATCAGCCCCAGCATTTT. Amino acids: CASNADRYQPQHF. The V gene is TRBV6-5, the J gene TRBJ1-5, with a weak D call TRBD1 (5 bases). The CDR3 is 13 residues long. Germline V gene sequence: CDR1 MNHEY, CDR2 SVGAGI. The V gene lost 7 bases and the J gene lost 5 bases, with 12 bases spanning the gap.

This chain uses TRBV2 with TRBJ2-1; D is ambiguous. Germline lookup yields CDR1 SNHLY and CDR2 FYNNEI. The CDR3 is 12 amino acids. V dropped 6 bases and J dropped 7 bases, with 10 bases sitting between them. The CDR3: CASRPDGNEQFF. CDR3 nucleotides: TGTGCCAGCAGACCAGACGGGAATGAGCAGTTCTTC.

In nucleotides, the CDR3 is TGTGCCAGTAAGGGGACAGGGGGGACCTTAAGGAATCAGCCCCAGCATTTT. This translates into CASKGTGGTLRNQPQHF. This chain uses TRBV19 with TRBJ1-5; 11 bases are shared with TRBD1. CDR1 and CDR2 (germline): LNHDA, SQIVND (reference sequence). CDR3 length: 17 residues. V shed 7 bases, J shed 4 bases, and the junction held 12 bases outside the gene matches.

J is TRBJ1-1 and V is TRBV4-3; 7 positions agree with TRBD1. The CDR3 length is 12 residues. Losses at the gene ends were 3 bases for V and 11 bases for J; bases not matched to a gene: 6. Per germline, CDR1 LGHNA and CDR2 YSLEER. DNA of the CDR3: TGCGCCAGCAGCCACAGACAGGGTAGGGCTTTCTTT. It specifies CASSHRQGRAFF.

V is TRBV5-1 and J is TRBJ2-6; D uncertain. Trimming pared 0 bases from V and 3 bases from J, leaving 13 bases between. There are 17 residues in the CDR3. In germline, CDR1 is SGHRS, CDR2 YFSETQ. The CDR3 DNA is TGCGCCAGCAGCTTGGCACCTCCAGGCAATGGGGCCAACGTCCTGACTTTC. It yields the protein CASSLAPPGNGANVLTF.